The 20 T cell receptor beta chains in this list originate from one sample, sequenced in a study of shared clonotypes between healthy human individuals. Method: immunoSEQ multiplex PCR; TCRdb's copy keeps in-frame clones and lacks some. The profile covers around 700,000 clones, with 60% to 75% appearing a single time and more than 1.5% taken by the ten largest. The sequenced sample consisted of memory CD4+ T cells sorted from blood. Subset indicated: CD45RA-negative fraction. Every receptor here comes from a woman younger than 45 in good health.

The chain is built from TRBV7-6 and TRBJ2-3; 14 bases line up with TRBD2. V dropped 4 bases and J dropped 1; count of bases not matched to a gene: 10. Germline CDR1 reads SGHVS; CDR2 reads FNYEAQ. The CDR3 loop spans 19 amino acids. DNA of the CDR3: TGTGCCAGCAGCTCCGGGACTAGCGGGAGAGGGGGCCGCACAGATACGCAGTATTTT. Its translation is CASSSGTSGRGGRTDTQYF.

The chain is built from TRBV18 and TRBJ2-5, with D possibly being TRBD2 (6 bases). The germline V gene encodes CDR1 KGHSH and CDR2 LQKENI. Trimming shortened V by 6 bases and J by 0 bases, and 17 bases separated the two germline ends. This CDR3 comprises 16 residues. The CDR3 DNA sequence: TGTGCCAGCTCCACAATGGCTAGCGCAAACCAAGAGACCCAGTACTTC. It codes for CASSTMASANQETQYF.

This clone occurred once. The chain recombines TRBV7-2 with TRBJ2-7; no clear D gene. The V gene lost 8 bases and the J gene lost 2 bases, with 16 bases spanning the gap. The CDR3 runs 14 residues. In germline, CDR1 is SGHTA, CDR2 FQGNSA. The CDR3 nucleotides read TGTGCCAGCGGCGCCCACCGGGCCCCCTACGAGCAGTACTTC. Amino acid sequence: CASGAHRAPYEQYF.

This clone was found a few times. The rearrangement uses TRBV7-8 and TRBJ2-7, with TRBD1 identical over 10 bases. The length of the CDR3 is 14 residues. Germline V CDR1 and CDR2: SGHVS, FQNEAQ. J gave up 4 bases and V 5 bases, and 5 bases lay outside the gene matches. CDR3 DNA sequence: TGTGCCAGCAGCGGCCGGGACAGGGGATACGAGCAGTACTTC. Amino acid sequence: CASSGRDRGYEQYF.

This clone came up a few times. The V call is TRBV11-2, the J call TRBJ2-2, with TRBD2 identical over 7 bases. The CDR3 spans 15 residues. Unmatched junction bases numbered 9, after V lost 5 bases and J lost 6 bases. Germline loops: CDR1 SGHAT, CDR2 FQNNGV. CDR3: CASSPQRGGAGELFF. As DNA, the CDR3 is TGTGCCAGCAGCCCCCAGCGGGGAGGAGCCGGGGAGCTGTTTTTT.

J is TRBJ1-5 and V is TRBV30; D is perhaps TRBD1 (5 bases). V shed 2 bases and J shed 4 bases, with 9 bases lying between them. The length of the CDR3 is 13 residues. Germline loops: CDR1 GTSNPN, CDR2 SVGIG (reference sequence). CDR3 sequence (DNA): TGTGCCTGGAGTAATCAGGGAAATCAGCCCCAGCATTTT. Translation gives CAWSNQGNQPQHF.

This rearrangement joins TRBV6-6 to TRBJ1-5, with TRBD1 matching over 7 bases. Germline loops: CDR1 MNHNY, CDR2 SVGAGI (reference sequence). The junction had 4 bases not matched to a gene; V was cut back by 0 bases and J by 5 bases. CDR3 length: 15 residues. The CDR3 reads CASSYSRGRDQPQHF. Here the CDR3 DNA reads TGTGCCAGCAGTTACTCAAGGGGGCGGGATCAGCCCCAGCATTTT.

CDR3 bases: TGTGCCAGCAGGCCCCTTCAGGGGTGCAATCAGCCCCAGCATTTT. Residues: CASRPLQGCNQPQHF. This chain uses TRBV14 with TRBJ1-5; TRBD1 is a possible D gene (6 bases). Germline V lookup: CDR1 SGHDN, CDR2 FVKESK. CDR3 size: 15 residues. Trimming left V 6 bases short and J 2 bases short, with 14 bases between. Drawing the rest from reference TRBV14 and TRBJ1-5, the complete variable domain is EAGVTQFPSHSVIEKGQTVTLRCDPISGHDNLYWYRRVMGKEIKFLLHFVKESKQDESGMPNNRFLAERTGGTYSTLKVQPAELEDSGVYFCASRPLQGCNQPQHFGDGTRLSIL.

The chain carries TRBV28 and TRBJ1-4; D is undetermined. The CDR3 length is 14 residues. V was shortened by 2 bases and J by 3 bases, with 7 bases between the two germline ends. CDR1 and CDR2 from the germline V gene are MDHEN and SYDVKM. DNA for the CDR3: TGTGCCAGCAGTTTAATGGCCCCTAATGAAAAACTGTTTTTT. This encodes CASSLMAPNEKLFF.

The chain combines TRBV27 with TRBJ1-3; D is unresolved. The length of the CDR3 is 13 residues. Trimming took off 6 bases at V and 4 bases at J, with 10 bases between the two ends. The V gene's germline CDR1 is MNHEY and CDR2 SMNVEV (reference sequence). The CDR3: CASSPSRGNTIYF. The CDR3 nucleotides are TGTGCCAGCAGCCCTAGTCGGGGAAACACCATATATTTT.

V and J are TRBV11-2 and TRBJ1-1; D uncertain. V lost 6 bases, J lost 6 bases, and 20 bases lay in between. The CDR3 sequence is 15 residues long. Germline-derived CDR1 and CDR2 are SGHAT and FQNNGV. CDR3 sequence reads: CASRTKTGINAEAFF. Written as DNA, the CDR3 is TGTGCCAGCAGAACTAAGACGGGAATAAACGCTGAAGCTTTCTTT. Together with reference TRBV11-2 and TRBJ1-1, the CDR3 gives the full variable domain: EAGVAQSPRYKIIEKRQSVAFWCNPISGHATLYWYQQILGQGPKLLIQFQNNGVVDDSQLPKDRFSAERLKGVDSTLKIQPAKLEDSAVYLCASRTKTGINAEAFFGQGTRLTVV.

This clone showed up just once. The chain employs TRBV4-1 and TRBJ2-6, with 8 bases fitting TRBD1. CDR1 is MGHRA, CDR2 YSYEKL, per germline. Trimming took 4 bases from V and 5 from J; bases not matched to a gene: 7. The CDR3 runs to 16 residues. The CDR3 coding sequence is TGCGCCAGCAGCCCTCCGGGACAGGCAAGGGCCAACGTCCTGACTTTC. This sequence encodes CASSPPGQARANVLTF.

DNA for the CDR3: TGTGCCAGCAGCCCCGGCCGGGCCCGGCGAGGGTACAATGAGCAGTTCTTC. It codes for CASSPGRARRGYNEQFF. The chain combines TRBV7-2 with TRBJ2-1; a weak D match, TRBD2 (5 bases). The germline V gene encodes CDR1 SGHTA and CDR2 FQGNSA. Trimming removed 5 bases from V and 4 bases from J, with 21 bases in between. This CDR3 has 17 amino acids. The full variable domain, its missing parts supplied by reference TRBV7-2 and TRBJ2-1, is GAGVSQSPSNKVTEKGKDVELRCDPISGHTALYWYRQSLGQGLEFLIYFQGNSAPDKSGLPSDRFSAERTGGSVSTLTIQRTQQEDSAVYLCASSPGRARRGYNEQFFGPGTRLTVL.

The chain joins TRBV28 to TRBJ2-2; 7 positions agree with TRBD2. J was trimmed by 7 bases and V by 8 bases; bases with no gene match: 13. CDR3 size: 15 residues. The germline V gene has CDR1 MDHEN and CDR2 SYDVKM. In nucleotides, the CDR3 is TGTGCCAGCGGGGACTGGGGACTACAAGTCGGGGAGCTGTTTTTT. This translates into CASGDWGLQVGELFF.

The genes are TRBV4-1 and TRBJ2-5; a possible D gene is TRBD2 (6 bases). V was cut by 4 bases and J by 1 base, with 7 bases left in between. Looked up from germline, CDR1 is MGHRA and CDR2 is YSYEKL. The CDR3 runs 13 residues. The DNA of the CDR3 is TGCGCCAGCAGCCCGGGACTCCAAGAGACCCAGTACTTC. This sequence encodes CASSPGLQETQYF.

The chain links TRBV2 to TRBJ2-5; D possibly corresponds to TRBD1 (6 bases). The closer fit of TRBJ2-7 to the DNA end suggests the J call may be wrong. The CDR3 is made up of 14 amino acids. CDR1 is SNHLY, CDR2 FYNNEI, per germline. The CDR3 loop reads CASNQQGTMYEQYF. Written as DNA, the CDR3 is TGTGCCAGCAATCAACAGGGCACGATGTACGAGCAGTACTTC.

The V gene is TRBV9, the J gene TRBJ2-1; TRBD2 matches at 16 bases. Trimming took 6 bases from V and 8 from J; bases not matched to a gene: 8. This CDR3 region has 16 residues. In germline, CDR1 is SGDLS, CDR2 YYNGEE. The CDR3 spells CASTLGLAGGRDEQFF. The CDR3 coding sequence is TGTGCCAGCACCCTGGGACTAGCGGGAGGGCGGGATGAGCAGTTCTTC.

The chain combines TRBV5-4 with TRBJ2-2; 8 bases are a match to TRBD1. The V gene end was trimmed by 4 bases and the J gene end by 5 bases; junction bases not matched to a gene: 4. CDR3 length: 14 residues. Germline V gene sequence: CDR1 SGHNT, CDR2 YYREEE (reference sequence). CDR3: CASSRTGKTGELFF. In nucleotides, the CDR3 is TGTGCCAGCAGCCGGACAGGGAAAACCGGGGAGCTGTTTTTT.

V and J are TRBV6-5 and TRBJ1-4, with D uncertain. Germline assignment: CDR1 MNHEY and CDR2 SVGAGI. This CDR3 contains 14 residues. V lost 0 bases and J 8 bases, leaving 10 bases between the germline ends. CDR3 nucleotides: TGTGCCAGCAGTTACTCGAACGTAGCCGAAAAACTGTTTTTT. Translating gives CASSYSNVAEKLFF.

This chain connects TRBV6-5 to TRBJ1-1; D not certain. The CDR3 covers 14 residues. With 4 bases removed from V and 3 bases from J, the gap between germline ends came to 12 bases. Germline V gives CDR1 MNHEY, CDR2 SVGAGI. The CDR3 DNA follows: TGTGCCAGCAGTTTCCGAGGAGTGGACACTGAAGCTTTCTTT. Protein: CASSFRGVDTEAFF.